Listed below are T cell receptor beta chains from one sample, sequenced in a study of identical twins. TCRdb redid the calling of the 5' RACE reads with MiXCR, one entry per CDR3 protein. The data show about 700,000 distinct CDR3 sequences, with 5.5% to 6.5% seen just once and around 1.9% held by the top ten. The source material was naive T cells sorted from blood. These TCRs come from a man younger than 35 in good health. The CDR3 runs from the conserved cysteine through the conserved F or W. A D gene is named only where the DNA matches it firmly. Clone size, where shown, is once, few, many, or a class for clones that have expanded.

J gene	clone size	V gene	D gene	CDR3 protein	CDR3 DNA
TRBJ2-2	many	TRBV12-3/TRBV12-4	.	CASSFMHLREKRELFF	TGTGCCAGCAGTTTTATGCATCTCAGGGAGAAGAGGGAGCTGTTTTTT
TRBJ2-1	many	TRBV5-1	TRBD2	CASSPSGDYNEQFF	TGCGCCAGCAGTCCTAGCGGGGATTACAATGAGCAGTTCTTC
TRBJ2-1	many	TRBV5-1	TRBD2	CASSLSGIHEQFF	TGCGCCAGCAGCTTGAGCGGGATACATGAGCAGTTCTTC
TRBJ2-3	.	TRBV7-2	.	CASRSQGPDTQYF	TGTGCCAGCAGATCCCAGGGACCAGATACGCAGTATTTT
TRBJ1-1	.	TRBV6-5	.	CASSYGLSTEAFF	TGTGCCAGCAGTTACGGGCTGTCGACTGAAGCTTTCTTT
TRBJ1-1	.	TRBV7-2	.	CASSSVGDLNTEAFF	TGTGCCAGCAGCTCGGTGGGCGATCTGAACACTGAAGCTTTCTTT
TRBJ1-2	many	TRBV7-2	.	CASSLQGLTNDGYTF	TGTGCCAGCAGCTTACAGGGCTTAACGAATGATGGCTACACCTTC
TRBJ1-3	many	TRBV3-1	.	CASSVQAVTGNTIYF	TGTGCCAGCAGCGTACAGGCGGTGACTGGAAACACCATATATTTT
TRBJ2-3	.	TRBV20-1	TRBD2	CSARDLAGGLGTQYF	TGCAGTGCTAGAGACCTAGCGGGAGGGCTCGGTACGCAGTATTTT
TRBJ2-7	.	TRBV28	.	CASSFGAASYEQYF	TGTGCCAGCAGTTTCGGAGCGGCGTCCTACGAGCAGTACTTC
TRBJ2-3	few	TRBV7-9	.	CASSLEGFGATDTQYF	TGTGCCAGCAGCTTAGAGGGTTTCGGGGCCACAGATACGCAGTATTTT
TRBJ2-3	.	TRBV27	.	CASSLSTGFGRTDTQYF	TGTGCCAGCAGTTTATCCACAGGGTTTGGGCGCACAGATACGCAGTATTTT
TRBJ1-5	many	TRBV2	.	CASSEGAEYSNQPQHF	TGTGCCAGCAGTGAAGGGGCGGAGTATAGCAATCAGCCCCAGCATTTT
TRBJ1-2	many	TRBV7-9	.	CASSLAQLYGYTF	TGTGCCAGCAGCTTAGCACAGCTCTATGGCTACACCTTC
TRBJ2-5	few	TRBV12-3/TRBV12-4	.	CASSPRVGSGTQYF	TGTGCCAGCAGTCCCCGGGTGGGGTCGGGGACCCAGTACTTC
TRBJ2-1	few	TRBV11-2	.	CASRQWGRSSYNEQFF	TGTGCCAGCAGGCAATGGGGCCGTAGCTCCTACAATGAGCAGTTCTTC
TRBJ2-7	many	TRBV29-1	.	CSVGASYEQYF	TGCAGCGTTGGGGCCTCCTACGAGCAGTACTTC
TRBJ2-5	.	TRBV12-5	.	CASGLKGRDGQETQYF	TGTGCTAGTGGTTTGAAGGGCAGGGACGGACAAGAGACCCAGTACTTC
TRBJ1-1	many	TRBV20-1	.	CSAQGMGTEAFF	TGCAGTGCCCAGGGGATGGGCACTGAAGCTTTCTTT
TRBJ2-4	many	TRBV6-1	.	CASTYRPTDGKKNIQYF	TGTGCCAGCACCTACAGGCCCACAGACGGAAAGAAAAACATTCAGTACTTC
TRBJ2-3	many	TRBV24-1	.	CATSRGGTQYF	TGTGCCACCTCCAGGGGGGGTACGCAGTATTTT
TRBJ2-7	many	TRBV29-1	.	CSVFTQGGFHEQYF	TGCAGCGTTTTCACTCAGGGTGGTTTCCACGAGCAGTACTTC
TRBJ2-2	many	TRBV5-1	.	CASSAQGTGELFF	TGCGCCAGCAGCGCACAGGGAACCGGGGAGCTGTTTTTT
TRBJ2-1	many	TRBV12-3/TRBV12-4	.	CASSPGGRDNEQFF	TGTGCCAGCAGTCCCGGGGGTCGGGACAATGAGCAGTTCTTC
TRBJ2-5	few	TRBV11-2	.	CASSLVPRLSQETQYF	TGTGCCAGCAGCTTAGTCCCCAGGCTGTCCCAAGAGACCCAGTACTTC
TRBJ1-5	many	TRBV12-3/TRBV12-4	.	CASSIGTPQSNQPQHF	TGTGCCAGCAGTATAGGGACACCCCAGAGCAATCAGCCCCAGCATTTT
TRBJ1-4	many	TRBV6-5	TRBD1	CASSYGQGVGRNEKLFF	TGTGCCAGCAGTTACGGACAGGGGGTGGGCCGTAATGAAAAACTGTTTTTT
TRBJ1-1	.	TRBV7-3	.	CASSLTGRGAPKTEAFF	TGTGCCAGCAGCTTAACGGGCAGGGGAGCGCCTAAAACTGAAGCTTTCTTT
TRBJ2-3	.	TRBV20-1	.	CSARVLMGTSIISTDTQYF	TGCAGTGCTAGAGTTCTGATGGGGACATCCATAATTAGCACAGATACGCAGTATTTT
TRBJ2-2	many	TRBV12-3/TRBV12-4	.	CASIGLGGELFF	TGTGCCAGCATAGGGCTGGGCGGGGAGCTGTTTTTT
TRBJ1-2	many	TRBV5-1	TRBD1	CASSLATVQGMHGYTF	TGCGCCAGCAGCTTGGCCACCGTACAGGGGATGCATGGCTACACCTTC
TRBJ2-5	few	TRBV7-9	.	CASSSGHHPQETQYF	TGTGCCAGCAGCTCCGGACACCATCCACAAGAGACCCAGTACTTC
TRBJ2-4	.	TRBV7-8	.	CASSPTWAKNIQYF	TGTGCCAGCAGCCCGACATGGGCCAAAAACATTCAGTACTTC
TRBJ1-1	many	TRBV4-1	.	CASSQDWPGNTEAFF	TGCGCCAGCAGCCAAGATTGGCCTGGGAACACTGAAGCTTTCTTT
TRBJ1-1	many	TRBV15	TRBD1	CATSRRGGQVMNTEAFF	TGTGCCACCAGCAGAAGGGGGGGACAGGTCATGAACACTGAAGCTTTCTTT
TRBJ1-6	many	TRBV20-1	.	CSARDWTENSPLHF	TGCAGTGCTAGAGACTGGACAGAGAATTCACCCCTCCACTTT
TRBJ2-6	few	TRBV4-2	TRBD1	CASSHTGQVTSGANVLTF	TGTGCCAGCAGCCATACGGGACAGGTCACCTCTGGGGCCAACGTCCTGACTTTC
TRBJ1-2	few	TRBV6-5	.	CASRQGTYGYTF	TGTGCCAGCAGACAGGGTACCTATGGCTACACCTTC
TRBJ2-7	.	TRBV27	TRBD2	CASSPWTSGRLTEQYF	TGTGCCAGCAGTCCGTGGACTAGCGGGAGGCTTACCGAGCAGTACTTC
TRBJ2-6	few	TRBV6-5	.	CASSWEVSGANVLTF	TGTGCCAGCAGTTGGGAGGTTTCTGGGGCCAACGTCCTGACTTTC
TRBJ2-7	many	TRBV20-1	.	CSAGPGYEQYF	TGCAGTGCTGGTCCGGGCTACGAGCAGTACTTC
TRBJ2-2	few	TRBV28	.	CASRGQSTGELFF	TGTGCCAGCAGAGGACAGTCCACCGGGGAGCTGTTTTTT
TRBJ1-1	.	TRBV27	TRBD1	CASHSGQGNTEAFF	TGTGCCAGCCATTCCGGACAGGGGAACACTGAAGCTTTCTTT
TRBJ2-2	many	TRBV7-2	.	CASSFAGLLAGELFF	TGTGCCAGCAGCTTTGCTGGACTGCTGGCCGGGGAGCTGTTTTTT
TRBJ2-7	few	TRBV11-1	TRBD1	CASSLGTGTSQSPSYEQYF	TGTGCCAGCAGCTTAGGGACAGGGACCTCCCAGTCCCCAAGCTACGAGCAGTACTTC
TRBJ2-1	many	TRBV28	.	CASSLIASGGSYNEQFF	TGTGCCAGCAGTTTAATTGCCAGTGGCGGGTCTTACAATGAGCAGTTCTTC
TRBJ1-5	.	TRBV20-1	TRBD1	CSARDRGLDQPQHF	TGCAGTGCTAGGGACAGGGGCCTCGATCAGCCCCAGCATTTT
TRBJ1-4	many	TRBV20-1	.	CSAPVGPDEKLFF	TGCAGTGCTCCCGTCGGGCCTGATGAAAAACTGTTTTTT
TRBJ2-2	.	TRBV12-3/TRBV12-4	TRBD1	CASRPRGQTTGELFF	TGTGCCAGCAGACCCAGGGGACAGACCACCGGGGAGCTGTTTTTT
TRBJ2-1	few	TRBV12-2	.	CASRWMGAVEQFF	TGTGCAAGTCGCTGGATGGGGGCGGTGGAGCAGTTCTTC
TRBJ2-3	.	TRBV7-6	.	CASSLLAQTHFADTQYF	TGTGCCAGCAGCTTACTTGCCCAGACCCATTTCGCAGATACGCAGTATTTT
TRBJ2-1	many	TRBV12-3/TRBV12-4	.	CASGSVMDNEQFF	TGTGCCAGCGGTAGCGTGATGGACAATGAGCAGTTCTTC
TRBJ2-5	.	TRBV5-1	TRBD2	CASSFAGTSGREGTQYF	TGCGCCAGCAGCTTTGCGGGGACTAGCGGGAGAGAAGGGACCCAGTACTTC
TRBJ1-5	many	TRBV4-1	.	CASSQENQPQHF	TGCGCCAGCAGCCAAGAAAATCAGCCCCAGCATTTT
TRBJ2-3	.	TRBV20-1	.	CIFGDSTDTQYF	TGCATTTTTGGGGACTCCACAGATACGCAGTATTTT
TRBJ1-5	many	TRBV4-1	.	CASSRVQGADQPQHF	TGCGCCAGCAGCCGAGTACAGGGAGCGGATCAGCCCCAGCATTTT
TRBJ2-3	many	TRBV12-3/TRBV12-4	TRBD2	CASSLGGWADTQYF	TGTGCCAGCAGTTTGGGAGGGTGGGCAGATACGCAGTATTTT
TRBJ1-6	many	TRBV6-5	.	CASSYSNSPLHF	TGTGCCAGCAGTTATAGTAATTCACCCCTCCACTTT